The next 27 T cell receptor beta chains were all read from a single sample in a study of CD8+CD57+ T cells in acquired aplastic anemia. Using genomic DNA as the template, TCR beta VDJ and CDR3 profiling was carried out. Each CDR3 protein is one row after TCRdb ran MiXCR on the reads. The repertoire includes around 64,000 distinct CDR3 sequences, under 55% of them detected once, and 2% to 2.5% sits in the top ten. The sequenced material came from sorted CD4+, CD8+, or CD8+CD57+ T cells (not recorded which) from PBMCs. Every receptor here comes from a human donor in good health, serving as a control.

With respect to this clonotype: Lacking the conserved final phenylalanine or tryptophan, this CDR3 likely reflects a read error. The limits of the CDR3 on the DNA are not certain, so only TCRdb's listed CDR3 is given. The rearrangement joins TRBV19 to TRBJ1-4. The CDR3 region is 8 residues in length, termini included. Germline V gene data show CDR1 as LNHDA and CDR2 as SQIVND (reference sequence). The CDR3 spells CASSIATS.

This clonotype was seen many times. The chain employs TRBV27 and TRBJ2-7, with D perhaps matching TRBD2 (7 bases). Trimming took off 6 bases at V and 0 bases at J, with 15 bases between the two ends. The CDR3 is 15 amino acids. The germline V gene encodes CDR1 MNHEY and CDR2 SMNVEV (reference sequence). The chain's CDR3 is CASRRGGGSSYEQYF. In DNA, the CDR3 is TGTGCCAGCAGGAGGGGGGGGGGCAGCTCCTACGAGCAGTACTTC.

V is TRBV20-1 and J is TRBJ2-1; the D gene is possibly TRBD2 (5 bases). The CDR3 runs to 14 residues. V was clipped by 5 bases and J by 5 bases, with 16 bases between them. Per the germline V gene, CDR1 is DFQATT and CDR2 is SNEGSKA (reference sequence). CDR3 sequence reads: CSAQTNIRNNEQFF. CDR3 nucleotide sequence: TGCAGTGCTCAGACTAACATTCGGAACAATGAGCAGTTCTTC.

The chain recombines TRBV25-1 with TRBJ1-1, with 10 bases aligning to TRBD1. The J segment lost 4 bases and the V segment lost 6 bases, leaving 11 bases of the junction unmatched. This CDR3 comprises 16 residues. Germline V lookup: CDR1 MGHDK, CDR2 SYGVNS. CDR3 in amino acids: CASSKTTGGISTEAFF. In DNA, the CDR3 is TGTGCCAGCAGCAAGACGACAGGGGGCATCAGCACTGAAGCTTTCTTT.

The chain is built from TRBV3-1 and TRBJ2-1; 7 nucleotides line up with TRBD2. The V and J ends lost 4 bases and 6 bases, in that order; junction bases with no gene match: 0. The CDR3 runs to 12 residues. Looked up from germline, CDR1 is LGHDT and CDR2 is YNNKEL (reference sequence). CDR3 sequence reads: CASSPGGNEQFF. CDR3 bases: TGTGCCAGCAGCCCGGGGGGCAATGAGCAGTTCTTC.

Concerning this clonotype itself: The junction departs from germline at one end; a sequencing error may be responsible. The V gene is TRBV7-2, the J gene TRBJ1-6, with a weak D call TRBD1 (6 bases). CDR1 is SGHTA and CDR2 is FQGNSA in the germline V gene. The CDR3 has 15 residues. This CDR3 is CASSLVGGPNLPLHF. In DNA, the CDR3 is TGTGCCAGCAGCTTAGTTGGGGGCCCCAATTTACCCCTCCACTTT.

Points on this clonotype: Since a much larger clone is just one base distant, this may be a read error. The rearrangement links TRBV7-9 to TRBJ2-5, with D uncertain. The CDR3 is made up of 14 amino acids. Germline CDR1 SEHNR, CDR2 FQNEAQ (reference sequence). For the CDR3, the DNA is TGTGCCGGCAGCTTTTTAGCAGAGCAAGAGACCCAGTACTTC. Translating it yields CAGSFLAEQETQYF.

By sample share, this clonotype is medium-sized. The gene calls are TRBV10-3 and TRBJ1-2; TRBD1 aligns across 11 bases. Germline V gene lookup returns CDR1 ENHRY and CDR2 SYGVKD. The CDR3 is 14 residues long. Trimming cost V 4 bases and J 4 bases; bases outside gene matches: 2. The CDR3 spells CAISGTGGSYGYTF. The CDR3 bases are TGTGCCATCAGTGGGACAGGGGGCAGCTATGGCTACACCTTC.

This clonotype has only one observation. The chain has TRBV19 and TRBJ1-2, with D possibly TRBD1 on 6 matching bases. V gave up 2 bases and J gave up 4 bases, with 8 bases separating them. Looked up from germline, CDR1 is LNHDA and CDR2 is SQIVND (reference sequence). The CDR3 consists of 13 residues. CDR3 coding DNA: TGTGCCAGTAGTATAAGCAGGGGCTATGGCTACACCTTC. Translation gives CASSISRGYGYTF.

This clonotype rates as medium-sized. This chain joins TRBV2 and TRBJ2-5; 8 nucleotides align to TRBD2. In germline, CDR1 is SNHLY, CDR2 FYNNEI. V trimming: 6 bases; J trimming: 3 bases; junction bases outside the gene matches: 3. This CDR3 is built from 13 residues. This CDR3 is CASSRGGEETQYF. CDR3 nucleotides: TGTGCCAGCAGCCGGGGGGGCGAAGAGACCCAGTACTTC. Together with reference TRBV2 and TRBJ2-5, the CDR3 gives the full variable domain: EPEVTQTPSHQVTQMGQEVILRCVPISNHLYFYWYRQILGQKVEFLVSFYNNEISEKSEIFDDQFSVERPDGSNFTLKIRSTKLEDSAMYFCASSRGGEETQYFGPGTRLLVL.

This rearrangement joins TRBV7-9 to TRBJ2-7; no clear D. This CDR3 is built from 12 residues. V lost 0 bases to trimming and J lost 5 bases, with 5 bases between them. CDR1 and CDR2 (germline): SEHNR, FQNEAQ (reference sequence). This CDR3 is CASSLAKNEQYF. The DNA of the CDR3 is TGTGCCAGCAGCTTAGCGAAAAACGAGCAGTACTTC.

On this clonotype itself: Without the conserved terminal phenylalanine or tryptophan, this CDR3 likely stems from a read error. This chain uses TRBV24-1 with TRBJ1-2; perhaps TRBD1 as D (5 bases). The V gene's germline CDR1 is KGHDR and CDR2 SFDVKD. The length of the CDR3 is 18 residues. Trimming removed 3 bases at V and 4 bases at J, with 23 bases between. The CDR3 region has the DNA TGTGCCACCAGTGATACTCCGGGACGCGGAACGGCGAGCTATGGCTACACCTCC. Amino acid sequence: CATSDTPGRGTASYGYTS.

This clonotype was detected ten times or more. This chain uses TRBV30 with TRBJ2-1; D gene uncertain. This CDR3 spans 15 amino acids. Trimming took 4 bases from V and 2 from J, leaving 15 bases between them. Germline V lookup: CDR1 GTSNPN, CDR2 SVGIG (reference sequence). CDR3 nucleotides: TGTGCCTGGAAGGGTCGAATGGCCCCCTACAATGAGCAGTTCTTC. Its protein product is CAWKGRMAPYNEQFF.

The V gene is TRBV24-1, the J gene TRBJ2-1, with 9 bases matching TRBD1. The CDR3 covers 16 residues. Germline V gene sequence: CDR1 KGHDR, CDR2 SFDVKD. V lost 4 bases and J lost 2; bases outside the gene matches: 5. The CDR3 loop is CATSEGRTGAYNEQFF. CDR3 DNA sequence: TGTGCCACCAGTGAGGGAAGGACAGGGGCCTACAATGAGCAGTTCTTC.

About this clonotype itself: At one boundary the junction diverges from the germline segment, which might be a read error. The chain couples TRBV19 to TRBJ2-2; D is possibly TRBD1 or TRBD2 (6 bases each). CDR3 length: 14 amino acids. CDR1 is LNHDA and CDR2 is SQIVND in the germline V gene (reference sequence). In nucleotides, the CDR3 is TGTGCCAGTAGTGATACAGGGCGAGGCGGGGAGCTGCTTTTT. It translates to CASSDTGRGGELLF.

The chain couples TRBV29-1 to TRBJ2-1; 15 bases fit TRBD2. The CDR3 runs 14 residues. The V segment lost 7 bases and the J segment 7 bases; nucleotides outside the gene matches: 5. The germline V gene encodes CDR1 SQVTM and CDR2 ANQGSEA. The CDR3 sequence is CSGRTSGRGNEQFF. In DNA, the CDR3 is TGCAGCGGAAGGACTAGCGGGAGGGGAAATGAGCAGTTCTTC.

This clonotype occurred many times. This chain connects TRBV5-5 to TRBJ1-1, with D possibly matching TRBD1 (5 bases). The CDR3 has 14 residues. V was cut by 6 bases and J by 5 bases, with 17 bases left in between. Germline V gene sequence: CDR1 SGHKS, CDR2 YYEKEE (reference sequence). The DNA of the CDR3 is TGTGCCAGCACCCGACCGGGGGGAGGAACTGAAGCTTTCTTT. Translated: CASTRPGGGTEAFF.

The CDR3 reads CASSILYGGGRETQYF. CDR3 DNA sequence: TGTGCCAGTAGTATACTCTATGGAGGCGGGAGAGAGACCCAGTACTTC. This chain joins TRBV19 and TRBJ2-5, with 7 bases aligning to TRBD2. V shed 2 bases and J 4 bases; nucleotides not matched to a gene: 10. Germline assignment: CDR1 LNHDA and CDR2 SQIVND (reference sequence). The CDR3 is 16 residues long.

The chain recombines TRBV20-1 with TRBJ1-1; D possibly corresponds to TRBD1 (5 bases). V lost 0 bases and J lost 4, with 21 bases in between. Germline V gives CDR1 DFQATT, CDR2 SNEGSKA (reference sequence). This CDR3 comprises 17 residues. This chain's CDR3 is CSARDLMRLAGGTEAFF. CDR3 DNA sequence: TGCAGTGCTAGAGATCTAATGCGGTTAGCGGGGGGCACTGAAGCTTTCTTT.

On this clonotype: A much larger clone lies one base from this, so it may be a read error. The CDR3 nucleotides read TGCAGTGCTAGATATTTCCAAGGCAAAACGGACTACGAGCAGTGCTTC. It encodes CSARYFQGKTDYEQCF. The V call is TRBV20-1, the J call TRBJ2-7; weak D call: TRBD2 (6 bases). Germline V gene lookup returns CDR1 DFQATT and CDR2 SNEGSKA (reference sequence). CDR3 size: 16 residues.

This clonotype is judged medium-sized. The chain combines TRBV2 with TRBJ2-1, with a weak D call TRBD2 (5 bases). This CDR3 has 14 amino acids. Trimming removed 6 bases from V and 7 bases from J, with 16 bases in between. Germline V gene lookup returns CDR1 SNHLY and CDR2 FYNNEI. The CDR3 protein is CASSLLVVRNEQFF. CDR3 DNA sequence: TGTGCCAGCAGCCTACTAGTTGTAAGGAATGAGCAGTTCTTC.

The chain carries TRBV30 and TRBJ1-1; D is uncertain. CDR3 length: 14 residues. Germline V gene sequence: CDR1 GTSNPN, CDR2 SVGIG (reference sequence). V dropped 1 base and J dropped 0 bases, with 9 bases sitting between them. The chain's CDR3 is CAWSATSMNTEAFF. The CDR3 DNA reads as TGTGCCTGGAGTGCGACGTCCATGAACACTGAAGCTTTCTTT.

This sequence joins TRBV2 and TRBJ1-2, with D possibly being TRBD1 (6 bases). V was trimmed by 7 bases and J by 8 bases, leaving 14 bases between them. The CDR3 runs 12 residues. Germline CDR1 reads SNHLY; CDR2 reads FYNNEI. CDR3 sequence reads: CASNQGPGGYTF. The CDR3 nucleotides are TGTGCCAGCAATCAGGGGCCGGGAGGCTACACCTTC.

This clonotype was recorded once. The junction differs from germline at one of its ends, possibly a read error. V is TRBV2 and J is TRBJ1-4; 9 nucleotides align to TRBD1. This CDR3 region has 14 residues. CDR1 SNHLY and CDR2 FYNNEI come from the germline V gene. The CDR3 coding sequence is TGTGCCAGCGGACCCGGGACAGGGTCTGAAAAACTGTTGTTT. This gives the protein CASGPGTGSEKLLF.

The gene calls are TRBV29-1 and TRBJ1-2; TRBD1 aligns across 10 bases. Trimming removed 6 bases from V and 4 bases from J; junction bases left unmatched: 5. The germline gives CDR1 SQVTM, CDR2 ANQGSEA. The length of the CDR3 is 13 residues. CDR3 nucleotides: TGCAGCGTCAGACAGGGGGCTAGCTATGGCTACACCTTC. The encoded protein is CSVRQGASYGYTF.

As for this clonotype: Being one base from a much bigger clone, this may be a read error. Here the CDR3 omits its conserved ending phenylalanine or tryptophan, so a read error is the likely source. V gene TRBV9 combines with J gene TRBJ2-2; 7 positions match TRBD2. The ends lost 5 bases at V and 5 bases at J; junction bases unmatched: 9. This CDR3 has 15 amino acids. Germline assignment: CDR1 SGDLS and CDR2 YYNGEE. In DNA, the CDR3 is TGTGCCAGCAGTTACGGGTCCGGGGGGACCGGGGAGCTGTTTCTT. It yields the protein CASSYGSGGTGELFL.

This clonotype ranks as medium-sized. V gene TRBV19 combines with J gene TRBJ2-3; D call uncertain. Germline V CDR1 and CDR2: LNHDA, SQIVND (reference sequence). The CDR3 is 14 amino acids. V gave up 3 bases and J gave up 2 bases, with 9 bases separating them. The CDR3 spells CASSMRKNTDTQYF. CDR3 bases: TGTGCCAGTAGTATGCGGAAAAACACAGATACGCAGTATTTT. The full variable domain, its missing parts supplied by reference TRBV19 and TRBJ2-3, is DGGITQSPKYLFRKEGQNVTLSCEQNLNHDAMYWYRQDPGQGLRLIYYSQIVNDFQKGDIAEGYSVSREKKESFPLTVTSAQKNPTAFYLCASSMRKNTDTQYFGPGTRLTVL.